This T cell receptor beta chain was retrieved from a study of cytomegalovirus exposure and HLA in healthy donors (dated by TCRdb to 2015 to 2018). For the wider study: An earlier analysis of roughly 630 of the donors reported 250 to 300 Gb of sequence data and about 100 million unique TCR beta sequences from about 200 million T cells. An early release covering some 640 HLA-typed donors comprised around 300 gigabases of sequencing data and around 85 million unique TCR sequences. The genetic ancestry cluster associated with self-reported Caucasian donors included approximately 85% of the approximately 400 genotyped donors. The study aimed to test whether signatures of past pathogen exposure could be identified by cataloging public T cell receptors. Using immunosequencing, the study profiled T cell repertoires from about 650 subjects and related those repertoires to cytomegalovirus serostatus. A separate validation cohort of approximately 130 different subjects was used in addition to the roughly 620-subject first cohort. To predict cytomegalovirus infection status, the study brought together high-throughput TCR immunosequencing, statistical association of individual TCRs with disease status, and machine learning. A later analysis re-analyzed previously published TCR beta repertoires from 500 to 700 donors and added high-resolution HLA genotyping to study TCR occurrence patterns. The later analysis used no new phenotypic data to find candidate immune exposures, relying instead on TCR beta sequences and their occurrence across donors. An earlier analysis of more than 450 of the donors used high-throughput TCR beta sequencing to judge whether each TCR beta V gene segment behaved as functional or pseudogenic. Donor age, sex, ethnicity and CMV serostatus were compiled together with the repertoire data. A later genetic analysis used genome-wide SNP genotypes for about 60% of the roughly 700 donors, treating that subset as a discovery cohort. Every discovery cohort repertoire had been produced on one sequencing platform. HLA typing covered class I and class II loci at four-digit resolution. The number of typed donors differed by locus: about 620-640 for A, B, C, DRB1 and DQB1; 522 for DQA1; some 590 for DPA1; and about 470 for DPB1. Because of strong linkage in the cohort, five DR-DQ haplotypes were treated as single units for association and clustering. Among some 400 genotyped donors of the cohort, an average of around 240,000 unique TCR beta nucleotide sequences were sequenced per donor, around a sixth of them non-productive.

The cysteine opens and the phenylalanine closes a CDR3 of 13 amino acids. Only the CDR3 DNA stays, 39 bases, in frame from base 1. Cut back by 0 bases and 1 base, the V and J ends lie 5 bases apart. CDR1 SGDLS and CDR2 YYNGEE are derived from the germline V gene. Libraries came from the immunoSEQ multiplex PCR assay. The multiplex PCR relied on a mix of 60 forward primers for TCR Vbeta segments and 13 reverse primers for TCR Jbeta segments. The CDR3 region of rearranged TCR beta genes was amplified from genomic DNA by a multiplex PCR assay. The Illumina HiSeq System was used to sequence the amplified TCR beta libraries as 87-base-pair reads. On the study's bioinformatics: Across the roughly 700 repertoires, a later analysis counted 80 million or so unique TCR beta chains, around 10 million of which were shared by at least two donors. Raw reads were error-corrected and collapsed into unique sequences with a nearest-neighbor algorithm that merged closely related sequences to remove PCR and sequencing errors. Alignment of CDR3 sequences to IMGT reference sequences was used to assign V, D and J gene segments. For a sequence to be retained, a match of at least six nucleotides was required to both a V gene segment and a J gene segment. A rearrangement counted as productive if the CDR3 had no stop codons and remained in frame with V and J, and every other rearrangement counted as non-productive. CDR3 was defined by IMGT convention, running from the second conserved V-encoded cysteine to the conserved J-encoded phenylalanine. In an earlier analysis of 587 of the donors, sequences lacking an unambiguous match to a single V gene segment were excluded. An earlier analysis of approximately 590 of the donors classified V segments as functional when productive rearrangements were above 56.7% and as segregating when the standard deviation between donors was above 5%. To diagnose cytomegalovirus status from the catalog of TCR beta chain sequences, a statistical classification framework was built. V and J gene assignment, in a later analysis, came from comparing TCR nucleotide sequences with IMGT/GENE-DB human TR gene sequences. A later analysis assigned CDR3 sequences and most-parsimonious VDJ recombination scenarios with the TCRdist pipeline. In a later analysis, each TCR beta chain was defined by its CDR3 amino acid sequence together with its V-gene family, and reads without a unique V-gene family were excluded. In a later analysis, fewer than 650 highly shared, low-generation-probability nucleotide sequences were removed to address suspected cross-contamination and a sequencing artifact. In a later analysis, a clonal expansion index for each public chain was calculated from normalized within-repertoire ranks of inferred template counts. Generation probabilities in a later analysis came from a VDJ recombination model fitted to out-of-frame rearrangements, and those results were checked against IGoR. A later analysis scored TCR-TCR, TCR-HLA and TCR-CMV co-occurrence with hypergeometric tests, applying a repertoire-size bias correction to TCR pairs. False discovery rates were estimated in a later analysis by permuting HLA or CMV assignments 20 times. A later analysis grouped co-occurring TCRs with DBSCAN, adding TCRdist sequence similarity when clustering within HLA-allele-positive subsets. For co-occurrence clustering, repertoires with fewer than 30,000 or more than 120,000 public chains were excluded, along with several repertoires with anomalous nucleotide sharing. Entries here come from immuneACCESS through TCRdb and include only in-frame sequences with V and J called. Some clones fail to appear in such tables; in the studies checked, an unresolved V gene covers under half of the shortfall, and the cause of the remainder is unknown. V and J calls and clone size follow that table, whereas D and trimming were derived from the DNA. This sample gives under 200,000 clones in total; about 65% of them show up just once. About 1.6% of the sample is held by the ten biggest clonotypes.

The cohort comprised around 690 healthy bone marrow donors. At the time of sampling, every cohort member was nominally healthy, though immune exposures that went unrecorded were likely present. The donor tested CMV seronegative, placing the donor among the roughly 400 seronegative members of the cohort. Each donor provided a peripheral blood sample, and peripheral blood mononuclear cells were used for TCR beta sequencing. Genomic DNA extraction from the blood cell samples was performed with the Qiagen DNeasy Blood Extraction Kit. The research as a whole found: Specific HLA alleles were associated with roughly 17,000 TCR beta sequences at a false discovery rate of 0.05 in a later analysis. Because HLA typing was unavailable for some donors at each locus, only the typed subset was used in association tests. A few of the identified cytomegalovirus-associated TCR beta chains were confirmed in vitro to be specific for cytomegalovirus antigens. An association between a missense DCLRE1C variant and V-gene and J-gene trimming of TCR beta chains was found in a later genetic analysis and replicated in an independent cohort. When HLA alleles, especially DR and DQ, strongly co-occurred, TCR associations were difficult to assign to individual alleles. Linkage disequilibrium might explain the correlated functional status among segregating V segments, but an unknown experimental factor could not be ruled out. A cluster of highly shared sequence variants was judged likely to represent a technical artifact of the sequencing pipeline. Because the 87-base-pair reads could not distinguish some IMGT-functional V segments, including TRBV6-2 and TRBV6-3, those segments were excluded. In both the original and validation cohorts, the classifier was reported to diagnose cytomegalovirus status with high specificity and sensitivity. Immune exposure information for the cohort was limited to CMV serostatus. Broadly in line with IMGT annotations, most TCR beta V segments showed up in productive rearrangements about 87% or about 30% of the time in an earlier analysis of several hundred of the donors. In a later analysis, HLA-associated TCR beta chains were found to be more clonally expanded and to have lower generation probabilities than equally common non-associated chains. According to a later analysis, parvovirus B19, influenza, CMV and Epstein-Barr virus appeared linked to several top co-occurrence clusters. In a later analysis, most CMV-associated TCR beta chains were found to appear HLA-restricted, with HLA associations seemingly driven largely by CMV exposure. The presence/absence analyses assumed that sequencing depth was roughly uniform across donors, and that assumption may not be true. According to a later genetic analysis, donors in an Asian-associated ancestry cluster had fewer N-insertions in productive TCRs than the approximately 650-donor mean. While some public TCRs were present in many individuals, most TCR sequences turned up only very rarely across donors. The study gave a list of 150 to 200 TCR beta chains associated with cytomegalovirus. This cohort had only TCR beta chains sequenced, and the lack of alpha or paired-chain data limited which features could be detected. In a later analysis, TCR association rates were found to vary across HLA loci, with the most associated TCRs seen for DRB1 alleles and the fewest for HLA-C alleles. The authors suggested that the approach could potentially be extended to other disease states and immunological phenotypes. Roughly 15 rarely observed V segments, including chromosome 9 orphons, were excluded from the earlier analysis of several hundred of the donors because counts were too low. A further reported finding was that TCR beta sequences accurately predicted the HLA-A and HLA-B alleles for most subjects in the first cohort.

In regard to this clone: The antigen it recognizes is unknown. Per-nucleotide qualities are absent, and no much larger clonotype sits a single base away. Additional DNA sequences in this sample encode the identical CDR3.

The specimen sequenced was PBMCs. The sequence came from a girl aged 10 to 17 in good health and CMV-seronegative. The rearranged segments are TRBV9 and TRBJ2-7; no D gene is confidently identified. The CDR3 amino acid sequence is: CASSVAPSYEQYF. The DNA is TGTGCCAGCAGCGTAGCCCCTTCCTACGAGCAGTACTTC.